This T cell receptor (beta chain) was captured by sequencing in a study of blood T cell repertoires in COVID-19. This CDR3 contains 14 residues. Cohort placement rested on clinical history that participants reported themselves. Generated by immunoSEQ multiplex PCR, the TCRdb table keeps only in-frame clones and is missing some. Of some 100,000 clones listed, roughly 85% are singletons. The origin of this receptor is a woman aged 50 to 60 who had recovered from COVID-19. The gene calls are TRBV21-1 and TRBJ1-1; the D call in the table, TRBD1, was not verified against the DNA. TRBV21-1 is deemed a pseudogene. Material: PBMCs or T cells enriched from blood (not recorded which). This chain's CDR3 is CASSTDRAYAEAFF. DNA of the CDR3: TGTGCCAGCAGCACGGACAGGGCGTACGCTGAAGCTTTCTTT.